This is a list of T cell receptor beta chains from one sample in a study of Graves' ophthalmopathy and Graves' hyperthyroidism. TCRdb reprocessed the multiplex PCR reads via MiXCR and lists one record per CDR3 protein. The sample shows about 1.1 million distinct CDR3 sequences, 35% to 40% of them seen only once. The specimen was peripheral blood or thyroid tissue (not recorded which). Receptors originate from an adult man with Graves' hyperthyroidism. CDR3s include the opening cysteine and the closing phenylalanine or tryptophan. A D gene is named only where the DNA matches it firmly. Clone size is stated in some rows and not others, as once, few, many or a class when expanded.

CDR3 protein: CASSSRDSHYEQYF
CDR3 DNA: TGTGCCAGCAGCTCCCGGGACAGCCACTACGAGCAGTACTTC
D gene: TRBD1
J gene: TRBJ2-7
V gene: TRBV14
clone size: many

CDR3 protein: CASSLSGTGNNSPLHF
CDR3 DNA: TGTGCCAGCAGTTTGTCCGGGACAGGGAATAATTCACCCCTCCACTTT
D gene: TRBD1
J gene: TRBJ1-6
V gene: TRBV12-3/TRBV12-4
clone size: -

CDR3 protein: CASSVSVLGTQYF
CDR3 DNA: TGTGCCAGCAGCGTCTCAGTTCTCGGGACCCAGTACTTC
D gene: -
J gene: TRBJ2-5
V gene: TRBV7-2
clone size: -

CDR3 protein: CASSQDQTVPNRKLFF
CDR3 DNA: TGCGCCAGCAGCCAAGATCAGACAGTGCCAAACCGAAAACTGTTTTTT
D gene: -
J gene: TRBJ1-4
V gene: TRBV4-1
clone size: many

CDR3 protein: CASSTDRGPSEAFF
CDR3 DNA: TGTGCCAGCAGTACGGACAGGGGCCCATCTGAAGCTTTCTTT
D gene: TRBD1
J gene: TRBJ1-1
V gene: TRBV2
clone size: many

CDR3 protein: CASSVGVAETRYF
CDR3 DNA: TGTGCGAGCAGCGTTGGGGTAGCAGAGACCCGGTACTTC
D gene: -
J gene: TRBJ2-5
V gene: TRBV9
clone size: -

CDR3 protein: CASSFGRGRETQYF
CDR3 DNA: TGTGCCAGCAGCTTCGGCCGGGGGAGGGAGACCCAGTACTTC
D gene: -
J gene: TRBJ2-5
V gene: TRBV7-3
clone size: many

CDR3 protein: CASSPAGVSGANVLTF
CDR3 DNA: TGTGCCAGCAGTCCCGCAGGGGTCTCTGGGGCCAACGTCCTGACTTTC
D gene: -
J gene: TRBJ2-6
V gene: TRBV28
clone size: few

CDR3 protein: CASSYLNTIYF
CDR3 DNA: TGTGCCAGCAGTTACCTAAACACCATATATTTT
D gene: -
J gene: TRBJ1-3
V gene: TRBV12-3/TRBV12-4
clone size: many

CDR3 protein: CSALTPVDYEQYF
CDR3 DNA: TGCAGTGCCCTGACACCGGTGGACTACGAGCAGTACTTC
D gene: -
J gene: TRBJ2-7
V gene: TRBV20-1
clone size: -

CDR3 protein: CASSAGTPSSTDTQYF
CDR3 DNA: TGTGCCAGCAGCGCGGGGACACCTAGCTCCACAGATACGCAGTATTTT
D gene: -
J gene: TRBJ2-3
V gene: TRBV7-3
clone size: -

CDR3 protein: CSARRRGGDETQYF
CDR3 DNA: TGCAGTGCTAGAAGGCGTGGGGGGGATGAGACCCAGTACTTC
D gene: TRBD2
J gene: TRBJ2-5
V gene: TRBV20-1
clone size: -

CDR3 protein: CASSFGTGTLGNQPQHF
CDR3 DNA: TGTGCCAGCAGTTTCGGGACAGGGACTTTGGGCAATCAGCCCCAGCATTTT
D gene: TRBD1
J gene: TRBJ1-5
V gene: TRBV12-3/TRBV12-4
clone size: few

CDR3 protein: CASSLGQESEKLFF
CDR3 DNA: TGTGCCAGCAGCTTAGGTCAGGAGTCCGAAAAACTGTTTTTT
D gene: -
J gene: TRBJ1-4
V gene: TRBV7-9
clone size: -

CDR3 protein: CAGSWRGPPYEQYF
CDR3 DNA: TGTGCCGGTTCGTGGCGGGGACCCCCCTACGAGCAGTACTTC
D gene: -
J gene: TRBJ2-7
V gene: TRBV10-3
clone size: few

CDR3 protein: CSAPRGEGQPQHF
CDR3 DNA: TGCAGTGCCCCAAGGGGAGAAGGACAGCCCCAGCATTTT
D gene: -
J gene: TRBJ1-5
V gene: TRBV20-1
clone size: -

CDR3 protein: CASSLSGTDNSPLHF
CDR3 DNA: TGTGCCAGCTCGCTTTCCGGGACGGACAATTCACCCCTCCACTTT
D gene: -
J gene: TRBJ1-6
V gene: TRBV18
clone size: -

CDR3 protein: CASSLAGLGNQPQHF
CDR3 DNA: TGTGCCAGCAGCTTAGCGGGGTTGGGCAATCAGCCCCAGCATTTT
D gene: -
J gene: TRBJ1-5
V gene: TRBV5-6
clone size: many

CDR3 protein: CASSLEDTGTEAFF
CDR3 DNA: TGCGCCAGCAGCTTGGAGGACACGGGAACTGAAGCTTTCTTT
D gene: -
J gene: TRBJ1-1
V gene: TRBV5-1
clone size: -

CDR3 protein: CASSYSSDRPSYEQYF
CDR3 DNA: TGTGCCAGCAGTTACTCGAGTGATCGCCCCTCCTACGAGCAGTACTTC
D gene: -
J gene: TRBJ2-7
V gene: TRBV6-5
clone size: -

CDR3 protein: CASTQRGRGFTEAFF
CDR3 DNA: TGTGCCAGCACCCAGAGGGGCAGGGGGTTCACTGAAGCTTTCTTT
D gene: TRBD1
J gene: TRBJ1-1
V gene: TRBV7-2
clone size: -

CDR3 protein: CASSFSGGTSYEQYF
CDR3 DNA: TGTGCCAGCAGTTTCAGCGGGGGAACTAGCTACGAGCAGTACTTC
D gene: TRBD2
J gene: TRBJ2-7
V gene: TRBV28
clone size: few

CDR3 protein: CATGTGPNYGYTF
CDR3 DNA: TGTGCCACCGGGACAGGGCCTAACTATGGCTACACCTTC
D gene: TRBD1
J gene: TRBJ1-2
V gene: TRBV6-5
clone size: -

CDR3 protein: CASSLLGDSNTYEQYF
CDR3 DNA: TGTGCCAGCAGCTTGCTTGGGGACAGCAACACCTACGAGCAGTACTTC
D gene: TRBD1
J gene: TRBJ2-7
V gene: TRBV5-6
clone size: few

CDR3 protein: CASSLAGGGGGGQPQHF
CDR3 DNA: TGTGCCAGCAGCTTAGCGGGGGGCGGGGGAGGTGGACAGCCCCAGCATTTT
D gene: -
J gene: TRBJ1-5
V gene: TRBV7-2
clone size: many

CDR3 protein: CASSQDWASSAYEQYF
CDR3 DNA: TGCGCCAGCAGCCAAGATTGGGCTAGCAGCGCCTACGAGCAGTACTTC
D gene: -
J gene: TRBJ2-7
V gene: TRBV4-3
clone size: few

CDR3 protein: CASSRTEFHGTQYF
CDR3 DNA: TGTGCCAGCAGTCGAACGGAGTTCCATGGGACCCAGTACTTC
D gene: -
J gene: TRBJ2-5
V gene: TRBV6-5
clone size: few

CDR3 protein: CSAIDRVGTDTQYF
CDR3 DNA: TGCAGTGCTATAGACAGGGTGGGCACAGATACGCAGTATTTT
D gene: TRBD1
J gene: TRBJ2-3
V gene: TRBV20-1
clone size: -

CDR3 protein: CASSLSQGAATEAFF
CDR3 DNA: TGTGCCAGCAGCTTAAGTCAGGGGGCGGCCACTGAAGCTTTCTTT
D gene: TRBD1
J gene: TRBJ1-1
V gene: TRBV11-2
clone size: few

CDR3 protein: CSARTGGELFF
CDR3 DNA: TGCAGTGCGAGGACAGGCGGGGAGCTGTTTTTT
D gene: TRBD1
J gene: TRBJ2-2
V gene: TRBV20-1
clone size: many

CDR3 protein: CASSTRVLGADEKLFF
CDR3 DNA: TGTGCCAGCAGCACCCGGGTCTTGGGGGCGGATGAAAAACTGTTTTTT
D gene: -
J gene: TRBJ1-4
V gene: TRBV7-9
clone size: many

CDR3 protein: CASREGVSDRNEKLFF
CDR3 DNA: TGTGCCAGCAGGGAGGGCGTCTCGGACAGGAATGAAAAACTGTTTTTT
D gene: TRBD1
J gene: TRBJ1-4
V gene: TRBV7-9
clone size: many

CDR3 protein: CASSFPGQGFSGYTF
CDR3 DNA: TGTGCCAGCAGTTTCCCGGGACAGGGGTTTAGCGGCTACACCTTC
D gene: TRBD1
J gene: TRBJ1-2
V gene: TRBV6-5
clone size: few

CDR3 protein: CASSWTQGASGANVLTF
CDR3 DNA: TGTGCCAGCAGTTGGACCCAGGGAGCCTCTGGGGCCAACGTCCTGACTTTC
D gene: -
J gene: TRBJ2-6
V gene: TRBV6-4
clone size: few

CDR3 protein: CASSLTGGESKAFF
CDR3 DNA: TGTGCCAGCAGTTTAACAGGGGGGGAATCTAAAGCTTTCTTT
D gene: TRBD1
J gene: TRBJ1-1
V gene: TRBV2
clone size: many

CDR3 protein: CSVSGGAPNTEAFF
CDR3 DNA: TGCAGCGTTTCAGGCGGCGCCCCGAACACTGAAGCTTTCTTT
D gene: -
J gene: TRBJ1-1
V gene: TRBV29-1
clone size: many

CDR3 protein: CASSLGVTQGMYEKLFF
CDR3 DNA: TGCGCCAGCAGCTTGGGGGTTACACAGGGAATGTATGAAAAACTGTTTTTT
D gene: -
J gene: TRBJ1-4
V gene: TRBV5-1
clone size: -

CDR3 protein: CASSPRARGRGGTEAFF
CDR3 DNA: TGTGCCAGCAGCCCTAGAGCTAGGGGGCGCGGGGGAACTGAAGCTTTCTTT
D gene: TRBD1
J gene: TRBJ1-1
V gene: TRBV7-2
clone size: -

CDR3 protein: CASSMGQGVFVYEQYF
CDR3 DNA: TGTGCCAGTAGTATGGGACAGGGGGTTTTCGTCTACGAGCAGTACTTC
D gene: TRBD1
J gene: TRBJ2-7
V gene: TRBV19
clone size: many

CDR3 protein: CTSSYGQGDLGSGNTIYF
CDR3 DNA: TGTACCAGCAGTTACGGACAGGGAGACCTGGGATCTGGAAACACCATATATTTT
D gene: TRBD1
J gene: TRBJ1-3
V gene: TRBV13
clone size: -

CDR3 protein: CASSDKGRIRGGQPQHF
CDR3 DNA: TGTGCCAGCAGTGACAAGGGCCGAATTAGGGGAGGTCAGCCCCAGCATTTT
D gene: -
J gene: TRBJ1-5
V gene: TRBV6-1
clone size: few

CDR3 protein: CASSFTGSNQPQHF
CDR3 DNA: TGTGCCAGCAGTTTTACAGGGTCTAATCAGCCCCAGCATTTT
D gene: -
J gene: TRBJ1-5
V gene: TRBV6-8
clone size: -

CDR3 protein: CASSQGPGLQSGAFF
CDR3 DNA: TGTGCCAGCAGCCAAGGACCGGGTCTCCAAAGCGGGGCTTTCTTT
D gene: -
J gene: TRBJ1-1
V gene: TRBV4-2
clone size: few

CDR3 protein: CASSLAERSIQYF
CDR3 DNA: TGTGCCAGCAGCTTAGCCGAGCGATCCATTCAGTACTTC
D gene: -
J gene: TRBJ2-4
V gene: TRBV5-6
clone size: -